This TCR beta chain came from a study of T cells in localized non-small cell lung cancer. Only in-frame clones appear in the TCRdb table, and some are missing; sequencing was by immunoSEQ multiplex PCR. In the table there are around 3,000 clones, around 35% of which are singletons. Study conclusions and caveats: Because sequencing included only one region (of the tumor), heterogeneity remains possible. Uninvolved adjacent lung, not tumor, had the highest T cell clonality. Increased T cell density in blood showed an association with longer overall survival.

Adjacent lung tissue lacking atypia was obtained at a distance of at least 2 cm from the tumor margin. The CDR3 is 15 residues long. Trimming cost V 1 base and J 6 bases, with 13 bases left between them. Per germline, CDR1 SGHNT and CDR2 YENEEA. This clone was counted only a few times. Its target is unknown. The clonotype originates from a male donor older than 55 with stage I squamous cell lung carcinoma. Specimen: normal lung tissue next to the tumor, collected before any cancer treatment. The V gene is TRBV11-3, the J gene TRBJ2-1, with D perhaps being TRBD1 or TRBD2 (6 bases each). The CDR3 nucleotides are TGTGCCAGCAGCTTAGGGGGGGCCTCTGGCAATGAGCAGTTCTTC. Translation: CASSLGGASGNEQFF. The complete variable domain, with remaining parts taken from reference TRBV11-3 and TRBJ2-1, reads EAGVVQSPRYKIIEKKQPVAFWCNPISGHNTLYWYLQNLGQGPELLIRYENEEAVDDSQLPKDRFSAERLKGVDSTLKIQPAELGDSAVYLCASSLGGASGNEQFFGPGTRLTVL.